This TCR beta chain was found in a study of T cell changes during pregnancy in multiple sclerosis. Trimming removed 2 bases at V and 1 base at J, with 12 bases between. This CDR3 contains 16 residues. From germline, CDR1 is MNHEY and CDR2 SVGAGI. The data were produced by immunoSEQ multiplex PCR, yet TCRdb's version contains in-frame clones alone and is incomplete. This table has 55,000 to 85,000 clones, 90% appearing once. The sequence was obtained from a female donor with multiple sclerosis, enrolled in a pregnancy study. The sequencing used peripheral blood, collected in the third trimester of pregnancy. V and J are TRBV6-5 and TRBJ1-5; a possible D gene is TRBD1 (6 bases). The CDR3 nucleotides read TGTGCCAGCAGTTACCAGGGGCCTTTAAGCAATCAGCCCCAGCATTTT. This codes for CASSYQGPLSNQPQHF.